Following are 7 T cell receptor beta chains from one sample sequenced in a study of blood T cell repertoires in COVID-19. The assay was immunoSEQ multiplex PCR, and TCRdb's table has in-frame clones only and misses some. The top ten clones hold 4.9% of a sample with tens of thousands of clones, about 88% of them seen once. The sequenced sample consisted of peripheral blood. The receptors here all came from a man in his fifties or sixties with active COVID-19.

This clone was seen more than once but under ten times. The chain carries TRBV7-3 and TRBJ2-4; 11 bases align to TRBD1. CDR1 is SGHTA, CDR2 FQGTGA, per germline. J gave up 5 bases and V 5 bases, and 2 bases lay outside the gene matches. The CDR3 is 14 residues long. The CDR3: CASSRGQGENIQYF. DNA of the CDR3: TGTGCCAGCAGCCGGGGACAGGGGGAAAACATTCAGTACTTC.

CDR3 coding DNA: TGTGCCAGCAGTGTCAGCCGGGACACCTTAGAAGCTTTCTTT. Protein sequence: CASSVSRDTLEAFF. The J gene is TRBJ1-1, the V gene TRBV2; a weak D match, TRBD1 (6 bases). V was cut by 4 bases and J by 8 bases, with 17 bases left in between. Looked up from germline, CDR1 is SNHLY and CDR2 is FYNNEI. This CDR3 has 14 residues. The variable domain in full, completed from reference TRBV2 and TRBJ1-1, reads EPEVTQTPSHQVTQMGQEVILRCVPISNHLYFYWYRQILGQKVEFLVSFYNNEISEKSEIFDDQFSVERPDGSNFTLKIRSTKLEDSAMYFCASSVSRDTLEAFFGQGTRLTVV.

The chain is built from TRBV9 and TRBJ2-3, with D possibly being TRBD1 (5 bases). The CDR3 contains 15 residues. CDR1 is SGDLS, CDR2 YYNGEE, per germline. Trimming pared 0 bases from V and 6 bases from J, leaving 14 bases between. The CDR3 nucleotides read TGTGCCAGCAGCGTAGGTCCTCAGGGTGGGGATACGCAGTATTTT. Residues: CASSVGPQGGDTQYF. Full variable domain (missing parts from reference TRBV9 and TRBJ2-3): DSGVTQTPKHLITATGQRVTLRCSPRSGDLSVYWYQQSLDQGLQFLIQYYNGEERAKGNILERFSAQQFPDLHSELNLSSLELGDSALYFCASSVGPQGGDTQYFGPGTRLTVL.

The chain has TRBV11-2 and TRBJ2-4; D is perhaps TRBD2 (6 bases). This CDR3 region has 14 residues. Germline V gene sequence: CDR1 SGHAT, CDR2 FQNNGV. The V gene lost 5 bases and the J gene lost 3 bases, with 11 bases spanning the gap. CDR3 protein: CASSPGRGKNIQYF. The CDR3 nucleotides read TGTGCCAGCAGCCCGGGGCGGGGCAAAAACATTCAGTACTTC.

This clone was detected only once. The chain has TRBV7-9 and TRBJ2-1; 8 bases line up with TRBD2. Germline loops: CDR1 SEHNR, CDR2 FQNEAQ (reference sequence). This CDR3 has 15 amino acids. After removal of 8 bases from V and 7 bases from J, the junction contained 13 bases not matched to a gene. The CDR3 sequence: CASLIFGTRENEQFF. The CDR3 region has the DNA TGTGCCAGCCTGATCTTTGGGACTAGAGAGAATGAGCAGTTCTTC.

This clone was picked up many times. The gene calls are TRBV7-9 and TRBJ2-5; 7 positions match TRBD1. The length of the CDR3 is 14 residues. Per germline, CDR1 SEHNR and CDR2 FQNEAQ (reference sequence). J lost 1 base, V lost 4 bases, and 3 bases had no gene match. As DNA, the CDR3 is TGTGCCAGCAGCTCGTGGACAGGCCAAGAGACCCAGTACTTC. Residues: CASSSWTGQETQYF.

This chain uses TRBV11-2 with TRBJ1-2, with 7 bases lining up with TRBD1. This CDR3 has 14 residues. Trimming at V came to 1 base and at J to 4 bases, leaving 3 bases not matched to a gene. CDR1 is SGHAT, CDR2 FQNNGV, per germline. CDR3 protein: CASSLGSGGYGYTF. The CDR3 DNA reads TGTGCCAGCAGCTTAGGTTCAGGGGGCTATGGCTACACCTTC. Looking up the rest from reference TRBV11-2 and TRBJ1-2 gives the full variable domain: EAGVAQSPRYKIIEKRQSVAFWCNPISGHATLYWYQQILGQGPKLLIQFQNNGVVDDSQLPKDRFSAERLKGVDSTLKIQPAKLEDSAVYLCASSLGSGGYGYTFGSGTRLTVV.